The entry below gives a single T cell receptor (beta chain) sequence along with its context. This record comes from a study of blood T cell repertoires in COVID-19. Germline V gene sequence: CDR1 MDHEN, CDR2 SYDVKM. The V and J ends lost 5 bases and 5 bases respectively, with 9 bases between them. This CDR3 spans 12 amino acids. Per the authors' pipeline: Reference gene primer amplification gave nucleated cell count estimates. Measured with immunoSEQ multiplex PCR; TCRdb has only the in-frame clones, and not every one. The DNA gave D and trimming, while V, J and clone size come from that table. The sample lists about 230,000 clones; 65% to 85% were seen once.

Sequenced sample: peripheral blood. This chain connects TRBV28 to TRBJ1-1; D is possibly TRBD1 (5 bases). This receptor was identified in an elderly man with acute or convalescent COVID-19. CDR3 amino acids: CASSPRVTEAFF. CDR3 sequence (DNA): TGTGCCAGCAGTCCCAGGGTTACTGAAGCTTTCTTT.